This T cell receptor (beta chain) derives from a study of graft-versus-host responses after intestinal transplantation. With regard to this clone: Its antigen remains unknown.

Method: immunoSEQ multiplex PCR; TCRdb's copy keeps in-frame clones and lacks some. The sample includes over 55,000 clones, about 90% seen only once; the top ten take about 1.3%. The TCR originated in a human donor who received an intestinal transplant. This sample comprised unstimulated CD8+ T cells sorted from spleen or lymph node cells, obtained before intestinal transplant.

The CDR3 sequence: CSVEDQLFYGYTF. For the CDR3, the DNA is TGCAGCGTTGAAGATCAACTCTTCTATGGCTACACCTTC. J is TRBJ1-2 and V is TRBV29-1; D is ambiguous. This CDR3 region has 13 residues. The germline V gene encodes CDR1 SQVTM and CDR2 ANQGSEA. V was cut by 0 bases and J by 4 bases, with 9 bases left in between.